One T cell receptor beta chain is described in this entry. Its target is unknown. This sample is part of a study of T cells expressing NK-cell markers. Study overall: Sorted CD3+CD56-NKG2C+, CD3+CD56+NKG2C- and CD3+CD56+NKG2C+ T cells were the source of the TCR beta repertoires. Seven of the eight sequenced donors were classified as HCMV-seropositive, and one was classified as seronegative. Study results and limitations: Where several donors were concerned, these clonotypes also led the CD3+CD56-NKG2C+ fraction.

As the method of synthesis, 5'RACE template switching with UMIs yielded TCR beta cDNA. No DNA is given; TCRdb re-called the 5' RACE reads and lists each CDR3 protein once. The specimen's table records around 470,000 distinct CDR3 sequences. The CDR3 loop spans 15 amino acids. Sample: blood T cells: a sorted CD56 or NKG2C T cell subset, CD4+ or CD8+ T cells, or bulk PBMC T cells (not recorded which). This clonotype was sampled from a woman between 50 and 59 years old in good health. The chain has TRBV12-3 or TRBV12-4 and TRBJ2-3; the TCRdb D gene call, TRBD1, has no DNA to confirm it. Here the CDR3 reads CASSLNRGLMNTQYF.